This T cell receptor beta chain emerged from a study of cytomegalovirus exposure and HLA in healthy donors. Study information: The same platform was used for the approximately 120 validation repertoires as for the roughly 670 first-cohort repertoires, as reported in a later analysis. Whole-study results and caveats: The study recorded about 160 TCR beta chains that were cytomegalovirus-associated. First-cohort TCR clusters were later found to tend to co-occur in the 120 or so validation repertoires.

For this clone: Its antigen is as yet unknown.

Assay: immunoSEQ multiplex PCR; the TCRdb copy retains only in-frame clones and omits some. The sample has under 100,000 clones; 80% to 85% are singletons. The clonotype comes from a woman aged 18 to 35 in good health and CMV-seropositive. The sequencing input was PBMCs.

The chain's CDR3 is CASSLVAAGGPYEQYF. The CDR3 coding sequence is TGTGCCAGCAGCTTGGTAGCCGCGGGGGGGCCCTACGAGCAGTACTTC. The chain joins TRBV7-2 to TRBJ2-7; 9 nucleotides match TRBD2. V shed 3 bases and J 2 bases; nucleotides not matched to a gene: 8. Germline-derived CDR1 and CDR2 are SGHTA and FQGNSA. CDR3 length: 16 amino acids.